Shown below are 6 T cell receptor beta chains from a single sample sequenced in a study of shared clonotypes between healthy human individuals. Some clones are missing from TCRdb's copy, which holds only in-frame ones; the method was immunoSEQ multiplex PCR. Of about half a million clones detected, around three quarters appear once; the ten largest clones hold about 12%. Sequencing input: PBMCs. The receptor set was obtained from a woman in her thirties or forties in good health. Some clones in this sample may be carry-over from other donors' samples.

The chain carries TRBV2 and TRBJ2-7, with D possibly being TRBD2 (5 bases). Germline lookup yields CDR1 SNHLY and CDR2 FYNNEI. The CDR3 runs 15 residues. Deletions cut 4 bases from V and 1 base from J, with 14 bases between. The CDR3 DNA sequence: TGTGCCAGCAGTGCGGTGCGGGTCCAGTCCTACGAGCAGTACTTC. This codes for CASSAVRVQSYEQYF.

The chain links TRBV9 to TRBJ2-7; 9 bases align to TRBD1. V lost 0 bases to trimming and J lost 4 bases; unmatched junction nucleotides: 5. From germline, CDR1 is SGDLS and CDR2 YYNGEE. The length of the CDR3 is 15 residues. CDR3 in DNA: TGTGCCAGCAGCGTAGATGGGACAGGGACGTACGAGCAGTACTTC. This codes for CASSVDGTGTYEQYF.

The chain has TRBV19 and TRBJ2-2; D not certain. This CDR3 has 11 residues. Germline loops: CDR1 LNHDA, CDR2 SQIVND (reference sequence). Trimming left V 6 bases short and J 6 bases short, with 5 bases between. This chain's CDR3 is CASRASGELFF. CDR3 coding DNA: TGTGCCAGTAGAGCCTCCGGGGAGCTGTTTTTT.

The CDR3 here is CAISATQGAGETQYF. CDR3 in DNA: TGTGCCATCAGCGCAACACAGGGGGCAGGGGAGACCCAGTACTTC. This chain joins TRBV10-3 and TRBJ2-5; TRBD1 aligns across 9 bases. This CDR3 has 15 amino acids. V gave up 6 bases and J gave up 5 bases; unmatched junction bases: 10. In germline, CDR1 is ENHRY, CDR2 SYGVKD.

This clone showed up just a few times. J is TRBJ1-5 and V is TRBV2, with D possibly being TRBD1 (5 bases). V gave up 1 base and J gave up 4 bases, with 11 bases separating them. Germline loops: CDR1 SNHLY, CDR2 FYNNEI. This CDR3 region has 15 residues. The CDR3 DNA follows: TGTGCCAGCAGTGAAGTGGGGGGTTGGAATCAGCCCCAGCATTTT. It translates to CASSEVGGWNQPQHF.

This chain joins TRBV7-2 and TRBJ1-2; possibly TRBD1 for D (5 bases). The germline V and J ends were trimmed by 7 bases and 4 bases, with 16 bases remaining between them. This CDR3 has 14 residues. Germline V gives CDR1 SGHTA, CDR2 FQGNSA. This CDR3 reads CASTLSPGGYGYTF. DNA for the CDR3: TGTGCCAGCACCCTTAGCCCCGGGGGCTATGGCTACACCTTC.